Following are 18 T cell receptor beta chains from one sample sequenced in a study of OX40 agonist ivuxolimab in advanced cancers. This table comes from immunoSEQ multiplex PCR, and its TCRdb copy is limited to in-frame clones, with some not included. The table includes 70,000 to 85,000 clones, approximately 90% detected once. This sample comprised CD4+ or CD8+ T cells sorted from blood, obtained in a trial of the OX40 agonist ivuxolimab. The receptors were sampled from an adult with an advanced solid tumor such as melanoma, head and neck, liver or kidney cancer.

CDR3 in amino acids: CASIGGGINTGELFF. The DNA for the CDR3 is TGCGCCAGCATCGGCGGGGGGATTAACACCGGGGAGCTGTTTTTT. This chain uses TRBV5-1 with TRBJ2-2; 8 nucleotides agree with TRBD2. CDR1 SGHRS and CDR2 YFSETQ come from the germline V gene. The V gene end was trimmed by 6 bases and the J gene end by 2 bases; junction bases not matched to a gene: 6. CDR3 length: 15 residues.

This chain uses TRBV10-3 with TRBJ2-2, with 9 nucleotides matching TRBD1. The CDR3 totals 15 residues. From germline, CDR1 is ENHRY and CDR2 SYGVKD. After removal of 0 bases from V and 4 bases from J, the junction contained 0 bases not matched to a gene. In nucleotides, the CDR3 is TGTGCCATCAGTGAGTCGACAGGGGGCACCGGGGAGCTGTTTTTT. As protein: CAISESTGGTGELFF.

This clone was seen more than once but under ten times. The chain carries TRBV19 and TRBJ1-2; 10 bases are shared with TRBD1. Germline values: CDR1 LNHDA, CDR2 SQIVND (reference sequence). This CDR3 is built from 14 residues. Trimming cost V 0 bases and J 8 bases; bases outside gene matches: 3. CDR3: CASSIEGTGEGYTF. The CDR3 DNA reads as TGTGCCAGTAGTATAGAAGGGACAGGGGAAGGCTACACCTTC. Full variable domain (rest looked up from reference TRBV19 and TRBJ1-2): DGGITQSPKYLFRKEGQNVTLSCEQNLNHDAMYWYRQDPGQGLRLIYYSQIVNDFQKGDIAEGYSVSREKKESFPLTVTSAQKNPTAFYLCASSIEGTGEGYTFGSGTRLTVV.

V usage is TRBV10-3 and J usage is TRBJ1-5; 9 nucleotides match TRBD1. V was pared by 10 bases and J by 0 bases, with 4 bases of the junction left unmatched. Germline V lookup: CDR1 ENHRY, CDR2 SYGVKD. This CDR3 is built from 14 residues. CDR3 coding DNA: TGTGCCACTACAGGGGGCCTTAGCAATCAGCCCCAGCATTTT. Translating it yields CATTGGLSNQPQHF.

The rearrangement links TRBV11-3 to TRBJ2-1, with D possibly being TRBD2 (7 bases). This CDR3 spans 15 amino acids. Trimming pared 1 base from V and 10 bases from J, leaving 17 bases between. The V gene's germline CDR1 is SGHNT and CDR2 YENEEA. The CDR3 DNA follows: TGTGCCAGCAGCTTAGGCTCGGGGGGCCACAGCGAGCAGTTCTTC. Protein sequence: CASSLGSGGHSEQFF.

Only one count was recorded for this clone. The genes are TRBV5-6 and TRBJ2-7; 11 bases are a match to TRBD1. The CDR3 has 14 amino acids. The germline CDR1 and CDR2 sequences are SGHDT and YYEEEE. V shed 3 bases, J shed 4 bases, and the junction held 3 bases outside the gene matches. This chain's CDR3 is CASSYGQGAYEQYF. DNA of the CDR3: TGTGCCAGCAGCTACGGACAGGGGGCTTACGAGCAGTACTTC.

CDR3 DNA sequence: TGTGCCAGCAGTTTTCGGAATCAGCCCCAGCATTTT. Amino acids: CASSFRNQPQHF. The chain links TRBV28 to TRBJ1-5; D gene ambiguous. Germline CDR1 reads MDHEN; CDR2 reads SYDVKM. The CDR3 runs to 12 residues. V gave up 3 bases and J gave up 4 bases, with 4 bases separating them.

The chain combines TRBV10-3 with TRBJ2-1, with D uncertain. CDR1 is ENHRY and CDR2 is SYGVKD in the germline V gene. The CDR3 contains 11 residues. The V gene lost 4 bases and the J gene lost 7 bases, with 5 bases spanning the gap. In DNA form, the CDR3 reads TGTGCCATCAGTGGGCGTAATGAGCAGTTCTTC. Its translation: CAISGRNEQFF.

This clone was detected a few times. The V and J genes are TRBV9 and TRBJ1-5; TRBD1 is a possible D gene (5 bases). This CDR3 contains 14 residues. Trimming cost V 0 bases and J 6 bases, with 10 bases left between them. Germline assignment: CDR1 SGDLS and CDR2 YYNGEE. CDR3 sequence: CASSVEGMGQPQHF. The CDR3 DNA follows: TGTGCCAGCAGCGTAGAGGGGATGGGTCAGCCCCAGCATTTT.

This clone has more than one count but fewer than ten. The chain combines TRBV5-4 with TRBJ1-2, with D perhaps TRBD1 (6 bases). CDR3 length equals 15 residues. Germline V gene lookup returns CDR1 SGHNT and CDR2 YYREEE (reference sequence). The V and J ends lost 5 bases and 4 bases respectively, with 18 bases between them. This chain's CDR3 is CASRLLTGWIYGYTF. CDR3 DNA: TGTGCCAGCAGACTCTTGACAGGTTGGATCTATGGCTACACCTTC.

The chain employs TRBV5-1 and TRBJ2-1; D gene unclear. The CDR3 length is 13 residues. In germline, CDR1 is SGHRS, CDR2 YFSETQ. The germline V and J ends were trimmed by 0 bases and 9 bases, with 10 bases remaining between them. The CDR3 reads CASSLASSGEQFF. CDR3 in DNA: TGCGCCAGCAGCTTGGCGAGCTCGGGTGAGCAGTTCTTC.

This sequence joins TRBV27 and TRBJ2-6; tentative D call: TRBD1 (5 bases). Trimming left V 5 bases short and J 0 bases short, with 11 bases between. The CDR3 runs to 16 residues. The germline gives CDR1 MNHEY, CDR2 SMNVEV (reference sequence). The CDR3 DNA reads TGTGCCAGCAGTCCTAGACAGAGCTCTGGGGCCAACGTCCTGACTTTC. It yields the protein CASSPRQSSGANVLTF.

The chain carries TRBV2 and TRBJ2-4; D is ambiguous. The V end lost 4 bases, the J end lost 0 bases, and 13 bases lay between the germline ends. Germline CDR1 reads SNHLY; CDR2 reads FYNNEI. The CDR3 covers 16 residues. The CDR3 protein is CASSAEVGLAKNIQYF. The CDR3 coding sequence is TGTGCCAGCAGTGCGGAAGTTGGTCTAGCCAAAAACATTCAGTACTTC. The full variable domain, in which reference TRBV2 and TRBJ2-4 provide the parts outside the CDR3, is EPEVTQTPSHQVTQMGQEVILRCVPISNHLYFYWYRQILGQKVEFLVSFYNNEISEKSEIFDDQFSVERPDGSNFTLKIRSTKLEDSAMYFCASSAEVGLAKNIQYFGAGTRLSVL.

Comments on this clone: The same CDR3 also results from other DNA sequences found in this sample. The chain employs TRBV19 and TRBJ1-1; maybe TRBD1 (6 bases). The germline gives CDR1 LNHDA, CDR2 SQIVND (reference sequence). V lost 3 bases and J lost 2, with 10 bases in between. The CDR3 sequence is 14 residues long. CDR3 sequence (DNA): TGTGCCAGTAGTATTACGGGGGCTAACACTGAAGCTTTCTTT. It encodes CASSITGANTEAFF.

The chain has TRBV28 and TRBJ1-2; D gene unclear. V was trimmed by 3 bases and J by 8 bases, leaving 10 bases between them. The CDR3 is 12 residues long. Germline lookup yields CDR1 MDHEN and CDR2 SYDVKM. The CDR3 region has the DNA TGTGCCAGCAGTTTCTTGGACTGGGGCTACACCTTC. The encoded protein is CASSFLDWGYTF.

The CDR3 bases are TGTGCCAGCACCGCCCCCGGGGCCGGGGAGCTGTTTTTT. This translates into CASTAPGAGELFF. J is TRBJ2-2 and V is TRBV27, with D maybe TRBD2 (5 bases). V was pared by 7 bases and J by 6 bases, with 12 bases between. This CDR3 spans 13 amino acids. CDR1 is MNHEY, CDR2 SMNVEV, per germline (reference sequence).

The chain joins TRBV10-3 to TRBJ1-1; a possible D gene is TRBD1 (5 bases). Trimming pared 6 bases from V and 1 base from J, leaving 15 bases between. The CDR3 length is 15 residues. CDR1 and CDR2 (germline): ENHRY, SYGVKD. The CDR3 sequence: CAIRPRDGANTEAFF. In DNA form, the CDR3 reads TGTGCCATCAGGCCTAGGGACGGGGCGAACACTGAAGCTTTCTTT.

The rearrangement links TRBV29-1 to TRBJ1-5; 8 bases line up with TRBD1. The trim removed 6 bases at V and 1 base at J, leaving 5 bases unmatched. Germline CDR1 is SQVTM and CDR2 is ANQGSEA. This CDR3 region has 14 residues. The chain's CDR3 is CSVAQGGSNQPQHF. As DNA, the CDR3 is TGCAGCGTCGCACAGGGGGGAAGCAATCAGCCCCAGCATTTT.